The 13 T cell receptor beta chains in this list originate from one sample, sequenced in a study of blood T cells in healthy people across ages. Sample-barcoded 5' priming and a J-beta primer mix drove a second PCR of about 6 to 12 cycles. TCRdb independently ran MiXCR on the 5' RACE reads; one entry per CDR3 protein. The sample contains around 520,000 distinct CDR3 sequences, roughly a quarter of which appear only once. The same sample was also used in a study of T cells of mothers and their children.

Specimen: blood. The receptors here all came from a boy aged 2 to 10 in good health.

This clonotype has just a few counts. This chain uses TRBV12-3 or TRBV12-4 with TRBJ1-4, with a tentative D call TRBD1 (6 bases). The V gene lost 6 bases and the J gene lost 5 bases, with 13 bases spanning the gap. The CDR3 length is 14 residues. The CDR3 DNA reads as TGTGCCAGCAGACCGGACAGCTTAAATGAAAAACTGTTTTTT. Encoded protein: CASRPDSLNEKLFF.

The genes are TRBV6-5 and TRBJ1-2, with D uncertain. Trimming stripped 6 bases from V and 6 bases from J, with 8 bases between. The CDR3 spans 11 residues. CDR1 and CDR2 from the germline V gene are MNHEY and SVGAGI. The CDR3 reads CASRGVDGYTF. The CDR3 DNA reads TGTGCCAGCAGGGGTGTGGATGGCTACACCTTC.

This clonotype appeared a few times. The chain combines TRBV12-3 or TRBV12-4 with TRBJ1-1, with D uncertain. The CDR3 contains 13 residues. V gave up 3 bases and J gave up 5 bases, with 10 bases separating them. The CDR3 reads CASSLPLETEAFF. The CDR3 coding sequence is TGTGCCAGCAGTTTGCCCCTTGAAACTGAAGCTTTCTTT.

The V gene is TRBV20-1, the J gene TRBJ2-3, with 11 bases matching TRBD2. The trim removed 6 bases at V and 6 bases at J, leaving 11 bases unmatched. Looked up from germline, CDR1 is DFQATT and CDR2 is SNEGSKA (reference sequence). The CDR3 covers 15 residues. CDR3 amino acids: CSAASLAGGLDTQYF. The CDR3 bases are TGCAGTGCAGCATCTTTAGCGGGGGGGCTGGATACGCAGTATTTT.

This clonotype was observed a few times. The chain employs TRBV6-2 or TRBV6-3 and TRBJ2-2; D is unresolved. CDR1 is MNHEY, CDR2 SVGEGT, per germline. This CDR3 comprises 15 residues. The V and J ends lost 2 bases and 4 bases respectively, with 11 bases between them. The CDR3 region has the DNA TGTGCCAGCAGTTACCTGGTAGTAGGCACCGGGGAGCTGTTTTTT. It specifies CASSYLVVGTGELFF.

The chain employs TRBV15 and TRBJ2-7; 7 bases line up with TRBD2. Germline CDR1 and CDR2: LNHNV and YYDKDF (reference sequence). Germline trimming cut 0 bases from V and 8 bases from J; bases unmatched to any gene: 13. This CDR3 is 16 amino acids long. The CDR3 DNA is TGTGCCACCAGCAGAGACATATCTAGCGGAAGGGGCAAGCAGTACTTC. It encodes CATSRDISSGRGKQYF.

This chain joins TRBV27 and TRBJ2-5; D may correspond to TRBD1 or TRBD2 (5 bases each). With 8 bases removed from V and 5 bases from J, the gap between germline ends came to 18 bases. Germline CDR1 reads MNHEY; CDR2 reads SMNVEV (reference sequence). The CDR3 length is 14 residues. CDR3 loop: CASSGTANPETQYF. CDR3 sequence (DNA): TGTGCCAGCTCCGGGACGGCAAACCCGGAGACCCAGTACTTC.

The sample holds a few counts of this clonotype. The V gene is TRBV7-9, the J gene TRBJ1-2; 7 bases agree with TRBD1. The V gene end was trimmed by 2 bases and the J gene end by 7 bases; junction bases not matched to a gene: 7. Germline V gene data show CDR1 as SEHNR and CDR2 as FQNEAQ (reference sequence). This CDR3 is 14 amino acids long. The CDR3 DNA reads TGTGCCAGCAGCTTATCCAGGGGGTCGGGTGGCTACACCTTC. It specifies CASSLSRGSGGYTF.

V usage is TRBV29-1 and J usage is TRBJ2-1; D possibly corresponds to TRBD1 (5 bases). The end of the DNA is better explained by TRBJ2-5, so the J call may be wrong. In germline, CDR1 is SQVTM, CDR2 ANQGSEA. The CDR3 has 12 residues. CDR3 nucleotide sequence: TGCAGCGTTGTTCCAGGGCAAGAGACCCAGTACTTC. This sequence encodes CSVVPGQETQYF.

V and J are TRBV7-9 and TRBJ2-2, with 11 positions matching TRBD2. Germline V CDR1 and CDR2: SEHNR, FQNEAQ (reference sequence). The V segment lost 6 bases and the J segment 6 bases; nucleotides outside the gene matches: 6. The CDR3 consists of 15 residues. As DNA, the CDR3 is TGTGCCAGCAGTACACTAGCGGGAGCCCCCGGGGAGCTGTTTTTT. Translated, it gives CASSTLAGAPGELFF. Together with reference TRBV7-9 and TRBJ2-2, the CDR3 gives the full variable domain: DTGVSQNPRHKITKRGQNVTFRCDPISEHNRLYWYRQTLGQGPEFLTYFQNEAQLEKSRLLSDRFSAERPKGSFSTLEIQRTEQGDSAMYLCASSTLAGAPGELFFGEGSRLTVL.

The chain has TRBV27 and TRBJ2-5, with a possible D match to TRBD1 (5 bases). V lost 6 bases and J lost 5, with 19 bases in between. This CDR3 has 15 amino acids. Germline V gives CDR1 MNHEY, CDR2 SMNVEV (reference sequence). The CDR3 coding sequence is TGTGCCAGCAGCCGAGCCCTTAGGGGCCGGGAGACCCAGTACTTC. It codes for CASSRALRGRETQYF.

This clonotype was counted a few times. CDR3 sequence: CSARQGLAGYNEQFF. In DNA, the CDR3 is TGCAGTGCTAGACAGGGACTAGCGGGTTACAATGAGCAGTTCTTC. The chain joins TRBV20-1 to TRBJ2-1; TRBD2 matches 12 bases. The CDR3 is made up of 15 amino acids. Germline V gene sequence: CDR1 DFQATT, CDR2 SNEGSKA (reference sequence). Trimming removed 2 bases from V and 4 bases from J; junction bases left unmatched: 3.

A few counts support this clonotype. The chain recombines TRBV11-2 with TRBJ2-2, with a weak D call TRBD1 (5 bases). The V gene's germline CDR1 is SGHAT and CDR2 FQNNGV. This CDR3 is 16 amino acids long. Trimming pared 3 bases from V and 0 bases from J, leaving 11 bases between. The CDR3 nucleotides read TGTGCCAGCAGCTTCTCCACAGGCTCGAACACCGGGGAGCTGTTTTTT. Its translation: CASSFSTGSNTGELFF.